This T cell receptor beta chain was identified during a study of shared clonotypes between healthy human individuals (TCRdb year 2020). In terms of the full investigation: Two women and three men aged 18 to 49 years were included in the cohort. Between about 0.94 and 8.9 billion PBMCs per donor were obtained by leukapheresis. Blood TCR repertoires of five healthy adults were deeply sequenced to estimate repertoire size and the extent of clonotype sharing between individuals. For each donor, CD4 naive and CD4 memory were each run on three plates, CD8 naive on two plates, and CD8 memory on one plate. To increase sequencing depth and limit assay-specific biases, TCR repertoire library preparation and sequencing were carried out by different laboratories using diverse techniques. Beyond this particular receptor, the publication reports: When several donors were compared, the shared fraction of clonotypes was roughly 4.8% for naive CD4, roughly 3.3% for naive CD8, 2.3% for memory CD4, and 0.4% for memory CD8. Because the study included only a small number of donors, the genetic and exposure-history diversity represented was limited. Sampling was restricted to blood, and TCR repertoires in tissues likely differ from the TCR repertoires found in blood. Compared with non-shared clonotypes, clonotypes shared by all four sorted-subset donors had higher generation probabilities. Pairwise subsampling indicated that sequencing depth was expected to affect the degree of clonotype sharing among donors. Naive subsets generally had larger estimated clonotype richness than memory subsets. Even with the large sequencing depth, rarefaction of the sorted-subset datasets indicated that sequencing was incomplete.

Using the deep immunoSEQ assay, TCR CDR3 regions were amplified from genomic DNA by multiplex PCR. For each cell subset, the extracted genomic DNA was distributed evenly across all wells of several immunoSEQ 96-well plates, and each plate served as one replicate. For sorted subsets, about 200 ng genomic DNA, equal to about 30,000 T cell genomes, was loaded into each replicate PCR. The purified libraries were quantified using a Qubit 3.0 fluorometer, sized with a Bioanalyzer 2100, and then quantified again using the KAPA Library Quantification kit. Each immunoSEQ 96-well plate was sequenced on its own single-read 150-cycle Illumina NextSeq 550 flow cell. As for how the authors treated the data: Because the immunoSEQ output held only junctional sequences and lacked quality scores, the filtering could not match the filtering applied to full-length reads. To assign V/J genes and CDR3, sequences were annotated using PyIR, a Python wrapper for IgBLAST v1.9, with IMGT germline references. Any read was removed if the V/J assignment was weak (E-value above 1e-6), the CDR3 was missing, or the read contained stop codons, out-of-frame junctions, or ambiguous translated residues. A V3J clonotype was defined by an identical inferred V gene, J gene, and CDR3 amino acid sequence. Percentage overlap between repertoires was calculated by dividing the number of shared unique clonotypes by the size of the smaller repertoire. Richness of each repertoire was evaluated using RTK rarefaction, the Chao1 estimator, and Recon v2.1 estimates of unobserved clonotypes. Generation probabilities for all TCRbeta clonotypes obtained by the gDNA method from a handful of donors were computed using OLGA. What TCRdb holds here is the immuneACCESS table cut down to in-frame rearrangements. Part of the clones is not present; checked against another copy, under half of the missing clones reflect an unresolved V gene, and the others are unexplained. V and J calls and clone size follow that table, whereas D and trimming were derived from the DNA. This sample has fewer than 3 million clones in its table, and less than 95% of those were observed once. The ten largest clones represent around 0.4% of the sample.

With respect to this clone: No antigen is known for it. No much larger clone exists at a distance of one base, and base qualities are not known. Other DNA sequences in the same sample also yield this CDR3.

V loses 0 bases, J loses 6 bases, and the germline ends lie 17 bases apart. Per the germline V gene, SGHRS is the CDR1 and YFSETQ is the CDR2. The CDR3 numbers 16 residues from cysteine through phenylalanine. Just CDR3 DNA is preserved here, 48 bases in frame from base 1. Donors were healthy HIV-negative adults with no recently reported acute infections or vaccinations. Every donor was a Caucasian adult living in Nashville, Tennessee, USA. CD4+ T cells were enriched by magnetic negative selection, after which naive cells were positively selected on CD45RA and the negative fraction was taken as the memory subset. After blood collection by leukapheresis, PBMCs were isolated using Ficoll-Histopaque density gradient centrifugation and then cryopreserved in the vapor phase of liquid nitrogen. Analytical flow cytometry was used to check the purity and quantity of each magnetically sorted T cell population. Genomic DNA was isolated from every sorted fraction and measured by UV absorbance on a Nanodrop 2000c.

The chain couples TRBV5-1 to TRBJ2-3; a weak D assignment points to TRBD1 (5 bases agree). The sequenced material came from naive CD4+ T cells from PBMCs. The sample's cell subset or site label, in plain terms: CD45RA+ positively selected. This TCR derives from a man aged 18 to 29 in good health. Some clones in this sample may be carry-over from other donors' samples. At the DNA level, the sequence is TGCGCCAGCAGCTTGGCCGGTGGCAGGGCTGGTGATACGCAGTATTTT. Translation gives CASSLAGGRAGDTQYF.